The clone carrying this T cell receptor (beta chain) turned up a few times. Sample time point: pre-sensitization, week 0. Sample treatment: therapeutic diphenylcyclopropenone sensitization with weekly scalp DPC. This sample is drawn from a study of human T cells and chemical hapten exposure. As for the study in general: Sensitization used 2% DPC on roughly 2 cm by roughly 2 cm upper inner arm skin.

One entry per CDR3 protein results from TCRdb running MiXCR on the RACE reads. The profile shows about 260,000 distinct CDR3 sequences, over 8% of them singletons. The source of this sequence is a woman between 40 and 55 years old with alopecia areata. Some clones in this sample may be carry-over from other donors' samples. The sample was whole blood, taken in connection with sensitization to the hapten diphenylcyclopropenone (DPC).

This CDR3 reads CASGLMFTDTQYF. The CDR3 nucleotides are TGTGCCAGCGGCCTCATGTTCACAGATACGCAGTATTTT. This sequence joins TRBV7-2 and TRBJ2-3; D is unresolved. CDR1 SGHTA and CDR2 FQGNSA come from the germline V gene. The CDR3 is 13 residues long. V lost 8 bases to trimming and J lost 2 bases, with 11 bases between them. Full variable domain (outside the CDR3, taken from reference TRBV7-2 and TRBJ2-3): GAGVSQSPSNKVTEKGKDVELRCDPISGHTALYWYRQSLGQGLEFLIYFQGNSAPDKSGLPSDRFSAERTGGSVSTLTIQRTQQEDSAVYLCASGLMFTDTQYFGPGTRLTVL.